These T cell receptor beta chains were read from a single sample in a study of post-analysis software for immune sequencing data. TCRdb fed the PCR reads into MiXCR, producing one record per CDR3 protein. The sample holds some 260,000 distinct CDR3 sequences, about 40% seen once. Sequencing used blood. The receptors were gathered from a girl between 5 and 17 years old with multiple sclerosis. Both conserved end residues are part of each CDR3. Each record gives: J gene, clone size, V gene, CDR3 protein. Clone size is stated in some rows and not others, as once, few, many or a class when expanded.

j_call: TRBJ2-7
clone_size: -
v_call: TRBV3-1
cdr3_aa: CASSQDSSGNEQYF

j_call: -
clone_size: once
v_call: TRBV29-1
cdr3_aa: CSVELVRETQYF

j_call: TRBJ1-2
clone_size: many
v_call: TRBV10-3
cdr3_aa: CAAGGSQNYGYTF

j_call: TRBJ2-7
clone_size: -
v_call: TRBV12-3/TRBV12-4
cdr3_aa: CASSLDASGNYEQYF

j_call: TRBJ2-3
clone_size: -
v_call: TRBV4-2
cdr3_aa: CASSPTGTPGMDTQYF

j_call: TRBJ1-2
clone_size: many
v_call: TRBV10-3
cdr3_aa: CAISESSDRHYTF

j_call: TRBJ2-3
clone_size: few
v_call: TRBV5-8
cdr3_aa: CASSLWRLSTDTQYF

j_call: TRBJ2-3
clone_size: many
v_call: TRBV5-1
cdr3_aa: CASLLGTGITDTQYF

j_call: TRBJ2-3
clone_size: once
v_call: TRBV7-6
cdr3_aa: CASSLARQEGTDTQYF

j_call: TRBJ2-1
clone_size: -
v_call: TRBV6-4
cdr3_aa: CASSDSAGTGDEQFF

j_call: TRBJ2-5
clone_size: once
v_call: TRBV20-1
cdr3_aa: CSANDRGQETQYF

j_call: TRBJ1-3
clone_size: few
v_call: TRBV5-1
cdr3_aa: CASSFTQGFTGNTIYF

j_call: TRBJ2-3
clone_size: many
v_call: TRBV3-1
cdr3_aa: CASQKRGPTDTQYF

j_call: -
clone_size: -
v_call: TRBV9
cdr3_aa: CASGLGLGNNEQYF

j_call: TRBJ2-1
clone_size: many
v_call: TRBV7-2
cdr3_aa: CASSLFAGGDNNEQFF

j_call: TRBJ2-5
clone_size: many
v_call: TRBV7-9
cdr3_aa: CASSSPETQYF

j_call: TRBJ2-5
clone_size: -
v_call: TRBV7-2
cdr3_aa: CASSWNGEETQYF

j_call: TRBJ1-5
clone_size: many
v_call: TRBV12-3/TRBV12-4
cdr3_aa: CASSPRGGTGGQPQHF

j_call: TRBJ2-7
clone_size: few
v_call: TRBV5-5
cdr3_aa: CASSLRQGISYEQYF

j_call: TRBJ2-3
clone_size: -
v_call: TRBV4-2
cdr3_aa: CASSQRAEGPTDTQYF

j_call: TRBJ2-6
clone_size: -
v_call: TRBV6-5
cdr3_aa: CASSLGGARGANVLTF

j_call: TRBJ2-3
clone_size: many
v_call: TRBV12-3/TRBV12-4
cdr3_aa: CASSLGSGTNTDTQYF

j_call: TRBJ2-1
clone_size: many
v_call: TRBV7-8
cdr3_aa: CASSLLRTGLGNEQFF

j_call: TRBJ2-5
clone_size: many
v_call: TRBV7-2
cdr3_aa: CASIRRGGDLQETQYF

j_call: TRBJ2-7
clone_size: many
v_call: TRBV7-9
cdr3_aa: CASSLVTGHRADEQYF

j_call: -
clone_size: -
v_call: TRBV27
cdr3_aa: CASSSGGGNPYEQYF

j_call: TRBJ2-4
clone_size: many
v_call: TRBV3-1
cdr3_aa: CASSQDIAFGKNIQYF

j_call: TRBJ1-4
clone_size: few
v_call: TRBV2
cdr3_aa: CASSEPSSSEKLFF

j_call: TRBJ1-2
clone_size: many
v_call: TRBV7-8
cdr3_aa: CASSLGPALGYGYTF

j_call: TRBJ2-3
clone_size: many
v_call: TRBV28
cdr3_aa: CASSFTTDTQYF

j_call: TRBJ1-1
clone_size: -
v_call: TRBV5-1
cdr3_aa: CASSLGQQNTEAFF

j_call: TRBJ2-1
clone_size: -
v_call: TRBV5-1
cdr3_aa: CASSLRLGNEQFF

j_call: TRBJ2-1
clone_size: -
v_call: TRBV2
cdr3_aa: CASRGGQGAHEQFF

j_call: TRBJ2-1
clone_size: -
v_call: TRBV20-1
cdr3_aa: CSARGEVNEQFF

j_call: TRBJ2-7
clone_size: -
v_call: TRBV6-6
cdr3_aa: CASRPSGQGFYEQYF

j_call: TRBJ2-3
clone_size: many
v_call: TRBV5-1
cdr3_aa: CASSSSTGTDTQYF

j_call: TRBJ1-3
clone_size: -
v_call: TRBV6-1
cdr3_aa: CASSEYLPTVQSGNTIYF

j_call: TRBJ2-3
clone_size: many
v_call: TRBV20-1
cdr3_aa: CSARERGDTQYF

j_call: TRBJ2-7
clone_size: -
v_call: TRBV20-1
cdr3_aa: CNARARTEGSYEQYF

j_call: TRBJ2-1
clone_size: many
v_call: TRBV11-1
cdr3_aa: CASSQTSGSSEQFF

j_call: TRBJ1-5
clone_size: many
v_call: TRBV7-2
cdr3_aa: CASSEGQGGSNQPQHF

j_call: TRBJ1-2
clone_size: -
v_call: TRBV4-1
cdr3_aa: CASSQDGAVNYGYTF

j_call: TRBJ1-2
clone_size: many
v_call: TRBV27
cdr3_aa: CASSLFPGRVYGYTF

j_call: TRBJ1-5
clone_size: many
v_call: TRBV7-9
cdr3_aa: CASSLGSRGSKGQPQHF

j_call: TRBJ2-6
clone_size: many
v_call: TRBV7-6
cdr3_aa: CASSRHVTGGAAGANVLTF

j_call: TRBJ1-4
clone_size: -
v_call: TRBV7-6
cdr3_aa: CASSLEAYTNEKLFF